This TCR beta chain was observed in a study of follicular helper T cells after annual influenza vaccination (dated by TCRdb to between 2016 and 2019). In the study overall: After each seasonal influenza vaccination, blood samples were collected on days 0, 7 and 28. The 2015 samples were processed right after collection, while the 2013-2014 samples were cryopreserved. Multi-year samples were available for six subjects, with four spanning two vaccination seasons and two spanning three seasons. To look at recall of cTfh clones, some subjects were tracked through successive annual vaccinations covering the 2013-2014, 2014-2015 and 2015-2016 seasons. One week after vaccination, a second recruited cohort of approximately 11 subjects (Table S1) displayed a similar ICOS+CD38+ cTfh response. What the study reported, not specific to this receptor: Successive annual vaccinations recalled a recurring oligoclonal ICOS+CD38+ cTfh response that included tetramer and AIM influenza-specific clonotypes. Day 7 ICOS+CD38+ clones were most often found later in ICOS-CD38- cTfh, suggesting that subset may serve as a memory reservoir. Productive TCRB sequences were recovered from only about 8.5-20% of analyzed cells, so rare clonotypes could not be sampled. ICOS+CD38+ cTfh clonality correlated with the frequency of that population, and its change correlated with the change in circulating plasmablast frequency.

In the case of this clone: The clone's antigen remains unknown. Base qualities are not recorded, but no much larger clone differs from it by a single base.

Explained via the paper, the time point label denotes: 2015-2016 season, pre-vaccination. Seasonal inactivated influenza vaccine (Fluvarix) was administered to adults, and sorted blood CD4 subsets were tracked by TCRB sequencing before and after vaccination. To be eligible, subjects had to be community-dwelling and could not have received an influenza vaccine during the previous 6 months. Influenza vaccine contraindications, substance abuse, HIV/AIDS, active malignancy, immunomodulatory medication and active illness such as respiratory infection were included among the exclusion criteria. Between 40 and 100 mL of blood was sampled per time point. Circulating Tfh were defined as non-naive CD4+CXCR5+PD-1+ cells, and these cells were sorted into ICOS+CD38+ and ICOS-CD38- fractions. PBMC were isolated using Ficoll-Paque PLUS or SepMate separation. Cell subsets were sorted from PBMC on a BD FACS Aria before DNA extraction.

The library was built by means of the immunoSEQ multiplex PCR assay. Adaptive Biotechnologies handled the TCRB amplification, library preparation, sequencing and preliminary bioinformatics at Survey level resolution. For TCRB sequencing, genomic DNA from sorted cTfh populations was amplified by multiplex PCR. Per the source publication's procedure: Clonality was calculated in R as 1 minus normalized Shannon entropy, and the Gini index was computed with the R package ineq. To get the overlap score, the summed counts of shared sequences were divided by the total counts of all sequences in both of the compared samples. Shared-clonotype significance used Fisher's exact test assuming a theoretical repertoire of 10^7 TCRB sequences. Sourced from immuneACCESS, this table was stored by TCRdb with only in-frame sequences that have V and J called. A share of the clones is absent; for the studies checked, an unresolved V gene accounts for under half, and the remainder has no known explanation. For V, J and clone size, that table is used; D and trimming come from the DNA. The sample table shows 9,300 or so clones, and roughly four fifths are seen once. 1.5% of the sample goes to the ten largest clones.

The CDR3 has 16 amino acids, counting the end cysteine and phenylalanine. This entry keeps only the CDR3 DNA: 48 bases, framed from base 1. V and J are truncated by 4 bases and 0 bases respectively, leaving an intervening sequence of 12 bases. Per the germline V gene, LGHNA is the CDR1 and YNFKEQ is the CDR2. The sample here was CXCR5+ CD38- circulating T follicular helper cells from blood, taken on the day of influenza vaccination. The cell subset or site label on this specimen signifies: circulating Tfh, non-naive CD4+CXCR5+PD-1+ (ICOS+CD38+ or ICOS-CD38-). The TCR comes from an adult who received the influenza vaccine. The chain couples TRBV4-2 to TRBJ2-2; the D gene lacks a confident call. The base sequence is TGTGCCAGCAGCCCGAATTATTCCCCGAACACCGGGGAGCTGTTTTTT. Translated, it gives CASSPNYSPNTGELFF.